The 23 T cell receptor beta chains presented below share a single source sample, sequenced in a study of blood T cells in healthy people across ages. Combining a sample-barcoded 5' primer with a J-beta primer mix, a second PCR ran for roughly 7 to 12 cycles. TCRdb analysed the 5' RACE reads with MiXCR anew, one entry per CDR3 protein. The sample carries approximately 780,000 distinct CDR3 sequences, roughly 25% recorded once. The same sample was also used in a study of T cells of mothers and their children.

The specimen sequenced was blood. The receptors originated from a boy aged 5-17 years in good health.

The rearrangement joins TRBV29-1 to TRBJ1-1; the D gene is possibly TRBD1 (6 bases). V was trimmed by 3 bases and J by 1 base, leaving 12 bases between them. The CDR3 consists of 14 residues. Per the germline V gene, CDR1 is SQVTM and CDR2 is ANQGSEA. The CDR3: CSVDNGGTNTEAFF. The CDR3 nucleotides are TGCAGCGTTGATAACGGGGGCACGAACACTGAAGCTTTCTTT.

The chain combines TRBV6-5 with TRBJ1-4; TRBD1 agrees at 7 bases. The CDR3 has 20 amino acids. V lost 2 bases, J lost 4 bases, and 19 bases stayed unmatched. From germline, CDR1 is MNHEY and CDR2 SVGAGI. The CDR3 loop is CASSYATRYRGTDLNEKLFF. In nucleotides, the CDR3 is TGTGCCAGCAGTTACGCAACTCGATACCGGGGGACAGACCTTAATGAAAAACTGTTTTTT.

The rearrangement joins TRBV4-1 to TRBJ2-5; the D gene is possibly TRBD1 (6 bases). The CDR3 totals 15 residues. Germline CDR1 is MGHRA and CDR2 is YSYEKL. The germline V and J ends were trimmed by 7 bases and 4 bases, with 19 bases remaining between them. The chain's CDR3 is CASTSCQTGGETQYF. In DNA form, the CDR3 reads TGCGCCAGCACCTCCTGCCAGACAGGCGGAGAGACCCAGTACTTC.

Only a few counts were recorded for this clonotype. This sequence joins TRBV29-1 and TRBJ2-5, with a weak D call TRBD2 (6 bases). The germline V gene encodes CDR1 SQVTM and CDR2 ANQGSEA. The V gene lost 2 bases and the J gene lost 14 bases, with 18 bases spanning the gap. This CDR3 has 12 residues. CDR3 protein: CSVEMLRGTSYF. The DNA for the CDR3 is TGCAGCGTTGAAATGCTGCGGGGAACTAGCTACTTC.

V usage is TRBV6-4 and J usage is TRBJ2-2, with D hard to call. This CDR3 region has 13 residues. From germline, CDR1 is MRHNA and CDR2 SNTAGT. Trimming took off 0 bases at V and 3 bases at J, with 2 bases between the two ends. The CDR3 loop is CASSDSDTGELFF. The CDR3 DNA follows: TGTGCCAGCAGTGACTCGGACACCGGGGAGCTGTTTTTT.

J is TRBJ2-7 and V is TRBV11-2; D may be TRBD2 (7 bases). Trimming cost V 6 bases and J 2 bases, with 14 bases left between them. This CDR3 has 14 residues. The germline gives CDR1 SGHAT, CDR2 FQNNGV. Written as DNA, the CDR3 is TGTGCCAGCAGGGGGGGGGGCCTAACCTACGAGCAGTACTTC. It translates to CASRGGGLTYEQYF. The whole variable domain, filled in from reference TRBV11-2 and TRBJ2-7, reads EAGVAQSPRYKIIEKRQSVAFWCNPISGHATLYWYQQILGQGPKLLIQFQNNGVVDDSQLPKDRFSAERLKGVDSTLKIQPAKLEDSAVYLCASRGGGLTYEQYFGPGTRLTVT.

The V gene is TRBV28, the J gene TRBJ1-1, with D perhaps TRBD1 (5 bases). V was cut by 3 bases and J by 6 bases, with 14 bases left in between. CDR1 MDHEN and CDR2 SYDVKM come from the germline V gene. The CDR3 totals 14 residues. The DNA for the CDR3 is TGTGCCAGCAGTTTTCCGCTTCGGGGCCCTGAAGCTTTCTTT. Its translation is CASSFPLRGPEAFF.

The gene calls are TRBV9 and TRBJ2-3; D perhaps matches TRBD2 (5 bases). The CDR3 has 17 residues. Germline V gene data show CDR1 as SGDLS and CDR2 as YYNGEE. Trimming took off 0 bases at V and 0 bases at J, with 14 bases between the two ends. CDR3: CASSVAMAGPSTDTQYF. In DNA form, the CDR3 reads TGTGCCAGCAGCGTAGCGATGGCGGGCCCTAGCACAGATACGCAGTATTTT.

This clonotype was detected only once. A junction boundary mismatches the germline segment, possibly from a read error. CDR3 region: CASSPSDSTDTEYF. The CDR3 nucleotides read TGTGCCAGCAGTCCGTCAGATAGCACAGATACGGAGTATTTT. V is TRBV12-3 or TRBV12-4 and J is TRBJ2-3; D is undetermined. This CDR3 spans 14 amino acids.

The CDR3 DNA is TGTGCCAGCAGCGGGGTAGCGGGGGTTAGGGATGAGCAGTTCTTC. It is translated as CASSGVAGVRDEQFF. The chain joins TRBV4-2 to TRBJ2-5; TRBD2 matches 9 bases. The DNA end favors TRBJ2-1, so the J call may be wrong. The length of the CDR3 is 15 residues. Germline values: CDR1 LGHNA, CDR2 YNFKEQ.

The V gene is TRBV3-1, the J gene TRBJ1-3; D is ambiguous. CDR1 is LGHDT, CDR2 YNNKEL, per germline (reference sequence). V was trimmed by 4 bases and J by 0 bases, leaving 10 bases between them. The CDR3 covers 15 residues. For the CDR3, the DNA is TGTGCCAGCAGCCCGGACCTGATCTCTGGAAACACCATATATTTT. The encoded protein is CASSPDLISGNTIYF.

V and J are TRBV2 and TRBJ1-5; D unclear. The CDR3 runs 13 residues. The V end lost 0 bases, the J end lost 9 bases, and 9 bases lay between the germline ends. In germline, CDR1 is SNHLY, CDR2 FYNNEI. CDR3 DNA: TGTGCCAGCAGTGAAGCGCTTGGGGTGCCCCAGCATTTT. Protein sequence: CASSEALGVPQHF.

This sequence joins TRBV4-1 and TRBJ2-7; D might be TRBD1 (6 bases). Germline values: CDR1 MGHRA, CDR2 YSYEKL. This CDR3 region has 15 residues. Trimming shortened V by 5 bases and J by 1 base, and 15 bases separated the two germline ends. CDR3 in DNA: TGCGCCAGCAGCTTACCCGGGACAAAGTCCTACGAGCAGTACTTC. Translation gives CASSLPGTKSYEQYF.

V and J are TRBV7-3 and TRBJ2-4; 9 nucleotides agree with TRBD1. This CDR3 comprises 13 residues. Germline V gives CDR1 SGHTA, CDR2 FQGTGA. V dropped 3 bases and J dropped 15; count of bases not matched to a gene: 9. The CDR3 sequence: CASSFEGQGQLYF. CDR3 in DNA: TGTGCCAGCAGCTTCGAGGGACAGGGCCAACTGTACTTC.

The rearrangement joins TRBV28 to TRBJ2-5; perhaps TRBD1 as D (5 bases). Germline loops: CDR1 MDHEN, CDR2 SYDVKM. V was shortened by 2 bases and J by 7 bases, with 14 bases between the two germline ends. The CDR3 runs to 14 residues. The DNA for the CDR3 is TGTGCCAGCAGTTTACTTCAGGGCCCGGGGACCCAGTACTTC. Translating it yields CASSLLQGPGTQYF.

Here the CDR3 reads CASSSRDRVREKLFF. For the CDR3, the DNA is TGCGCCAGCAGCTCGAGGGACAGGGTGCGTGAAAAACTGTTTTTT. V is TRBV5-1 and J is TRBJ1-4, with 9 bases that match TRBD1. The CDR3 has 15 amino acids. V lost 3 bases, J lost 7 bases, and 7 bases stayed unmatched. CDR1 is SGHRS and CDR2 is YFSETQ in the germline V gene.

V gene TRBV5-8 combines with J gene TRBJ2-5; D may be TRBD2 (6 bases). In germline, CDR1 is SGHTS, CDR2 YDEGEE. The V end lost 5 bases, the J end lost 5 bases, and 25 bases lay between the germline ends. The CDR3 consists of 17 residues. DNA for the CDR3: TGTGCCAGCAGACCGATAACCGGGACTCCCTTGTGGGAGACCCAGTACTTC. This gives the protein CASRPITGTPLWETQYF.

This rearrangement joins TRBV7-9 to TRBJ2-5; either TRBD1 or TRBD2 may supply D (5 bases each). V was cut by 5 bases and J by 3 bases, with 16 bases left in between. The CDR3 length is 15 residues. The V gene's germline CDR1 is SEHNR and CDR2 FQNEAQ (reference sequence). CDR3 in amino acids: CASSPPGRSKETQYF. The CDR3 DNA follows: TGTGCCAGCAGCCCCCCGGGACGGTCAAAAGAGACCCAGTACTTC.

The rearrangement uses TRBV5-5 and TRBJ2-5, with D perhaps TRBD2 (5 bases). Trimming removed 2 bases from V and 5 bases from J, with 19 bases in between. This CDR3 has 16 residues. The germline gives CDR1 SGHKS, CDR2 YYEKEE (reference sequence). The CDR3 nucleotides are TGTGCCAGCAGCTTTGTCAGGACCATTTCGGGGGAGACCCAGTACTTC. It codes for CASSFVRTISGETQYF.

This clonotype was recorded a few times. The CDR3 reads CASSQEMPFGAYEQYF. The CDR3, as DNA: TGTGCCAGCAGCCAAGAGATGCCTTTCGGGGCCTACGAGCAGTACTTC. V gene TRBV3-1 combines with J gene TRBJ2-7; maybe TRBD2 (5 bases). The CDR3 consists of 16 residues. Trimming took 0 bases from V and 2 from J, leaving 14 bases between them. Germline V gives CDR1 LGHDT, CDR2 YNNKEL (reference sequence).

The genes are TRBV20-1 and TRBJ2-5; weak D call: TRBD1 (5 bases). Germline assignment: CDR1 DFQATT and CDR2 SNEGSKA (reference sequence). The CDR3 has 13 amino acids. Trimming stripped 3 bases from V and 2 bases from J, with 10 bases between. The CDR3, as DNA: TGCAGTGCTAGGGCCGACAGACAAGAGACCCAGTACTTC. Translated, it gives CSARADRQETQYF.

The chain combines TRBV28 with TRBJ1-5; D gene uncertain. CDR1 and CDR2 from the germline V gene are MDHEN and SYDVKM. Between the trimmed V and J ends, which lost 11 bases and 2 bases, there was a span of 16 bases. The length of the CDR3 is 14 residues. The CDR3 is CAASPRLGNQPQHF. The DNA of the CDR3 is TGTGCCGCCAGTCCCAGGTTGGGCAATCAGCCCCAGCATTTT. The full variable domain, with the rest looked up from reference TRBV28 and TRBJ1-5, is DVKVTQSSRYLVKRTGEKVFLECVQDMDHENMFWYRQDPGLGLRLIYFSYDVKMKEKGDIPEGYSVSREKKERFSLILESASTNQTSMYLCAASPRLGNQPQHFGDGTRLSIL.

This clonotype was counted only a few times. V usage is TRBV9 and J usage is TRBJ2-5; maybe TRBD1 (6 bases). This CDR3 spans 14 amino acids. V gave up 0 bases and J gave up 6 bases, with 12 bases separating them. CDR1 and CDR2 (germline): SGDLS, YYNGEE. The CDR3 loop is CASSVGTGPKTQYF. DNA for the CDR3: TGTGCCAGCAGCGTAGGAACAGGGCCGAAGACCCAGTACTTC.